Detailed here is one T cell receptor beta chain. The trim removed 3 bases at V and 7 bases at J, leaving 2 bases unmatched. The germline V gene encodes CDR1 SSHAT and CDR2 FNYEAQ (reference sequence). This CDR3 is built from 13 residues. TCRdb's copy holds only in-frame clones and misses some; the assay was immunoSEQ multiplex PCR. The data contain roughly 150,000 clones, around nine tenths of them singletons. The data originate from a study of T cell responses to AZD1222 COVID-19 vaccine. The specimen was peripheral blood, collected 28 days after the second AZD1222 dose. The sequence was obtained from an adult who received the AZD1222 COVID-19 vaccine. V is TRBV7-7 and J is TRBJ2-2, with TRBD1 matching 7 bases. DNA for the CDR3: TGTGCCAGCAGCTTCCAGGGGGACGGGGAGCTGTTTTTT. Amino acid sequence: CASSFQGDGELFF.